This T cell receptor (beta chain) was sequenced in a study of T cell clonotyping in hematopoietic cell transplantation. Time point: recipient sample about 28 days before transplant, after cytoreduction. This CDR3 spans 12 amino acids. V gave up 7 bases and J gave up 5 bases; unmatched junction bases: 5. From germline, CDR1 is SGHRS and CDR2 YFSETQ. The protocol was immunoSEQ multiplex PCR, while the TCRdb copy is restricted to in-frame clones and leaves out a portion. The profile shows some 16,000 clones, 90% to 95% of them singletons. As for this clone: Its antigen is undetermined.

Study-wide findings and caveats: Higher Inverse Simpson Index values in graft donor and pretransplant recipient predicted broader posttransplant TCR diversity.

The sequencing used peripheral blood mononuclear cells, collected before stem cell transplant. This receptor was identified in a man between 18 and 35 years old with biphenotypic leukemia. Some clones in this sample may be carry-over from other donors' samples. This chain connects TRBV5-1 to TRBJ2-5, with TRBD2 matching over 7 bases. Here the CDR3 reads CASSSGGETQYF. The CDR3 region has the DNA TGCGCCAGCTCGTCCGGGGGGGAGACCCAGTACTTC.